This T cell receptor beta chain stems from a study of preoperative IRX-2 immunotherapy in early breast cancer. The CDR3 is made up of 17 amino acids. The treatment here: preoperative locoregional IRX-2 cytokine immunotherapy. Preoperative locoregional IRX-2 cytokine immunotherapy was tested in the phase Ib source study. Some clones are missing from TCRdb's copy, which holds only in-frame ones; the method was immunoSEQ multiplex PCR. Of about 98,000 clones detected, 86% appear once; the ten largest clones hold around 2.1%. This TCR was recovered from a human donor with breast cancer. The material sequenced was tumor tissue, taken after IRX-2 immunotherapy. The chain carries TRBV1 and TRBJ2-3; the table's D call, TRBD1, was not checked against the DNA. TRBV1 represents a pseudogene. This CDR3 reads CASSHPGTRNGPDTQYF. For the CDR3, the DNA is TGCGCCAGCAGTCACCCCGGGACACGGAATGGGCCAGATACGCAGTATTTT.